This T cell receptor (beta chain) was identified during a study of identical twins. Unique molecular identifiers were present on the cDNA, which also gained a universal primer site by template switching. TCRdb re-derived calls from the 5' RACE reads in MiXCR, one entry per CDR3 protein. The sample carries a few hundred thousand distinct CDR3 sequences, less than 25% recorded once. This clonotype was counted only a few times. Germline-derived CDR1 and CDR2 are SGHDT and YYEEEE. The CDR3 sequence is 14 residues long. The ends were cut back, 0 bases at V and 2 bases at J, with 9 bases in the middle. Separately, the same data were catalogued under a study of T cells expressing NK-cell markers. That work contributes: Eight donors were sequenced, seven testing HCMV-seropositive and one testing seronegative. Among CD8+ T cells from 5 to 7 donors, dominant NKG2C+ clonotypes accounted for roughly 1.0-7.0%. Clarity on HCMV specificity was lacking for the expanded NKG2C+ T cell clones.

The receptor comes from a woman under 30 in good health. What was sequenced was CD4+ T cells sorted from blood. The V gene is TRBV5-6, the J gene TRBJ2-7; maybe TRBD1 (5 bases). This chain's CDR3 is CASSLGTLTYEQYF. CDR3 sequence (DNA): TGTGCCAGCAGCTTGGGGACATTAACCTACGAGCAGTACTTC.